The 21 T cell receptor beta chains in this list originate from one sample, sequenced in a study of PD-1 blockade in mismatch repair-deficient tumors. Assay used: immunoSEQ multiplex PCR; TCRdb lists only in-frame clones, some missing. The repertoire holds around 51,000 clones, with 81% as singletons. The material sequenced was peripheral blood, taken about 4.5 months after starting pembrolizumab. Receptors originate from an adult with mismatch repair-deficient cancer.

The rearrangement uses TRBV6-6 and TRBJ2-7, with D possibly being TRBD2 (6 bases). Deletions cut 0 bases from V and 4 bases from J, with 13 bases between. CDR1 MNHNY and CDR2 SVGAGI come from the germline V gene (reference sequence). This CDR3 spans 15 amino acids. The CDR3 protein is CASSYSVGSAYEQYF. The CDR3 nucleotides read TGTGCCAGCAGTTACTCGGTCGGGAGTGCGTACGAGCAGTACTTC.

V is TRBV27 and J is TRBJ2-1; 8 positions agree with TRBD1. CDR1 MNHEY and CDR2 SMNVEV come from the germline V gene (reference sequence). The trim removed 4 bases at V and 3 bases at J, leaving 8 bases unmatched. This CDR3 spans 16 amino acids. The CDR3: CASSSISGGGYNEQFF. CDR3 coding DNA: TGTGCCAGCAGTTCAATATCAGGGGGCGGCTACAATGAGCAGTTCTTC.

The rearrangement links TRBV7-2 to TRBJ2-7; D possibly corresponds to TRBD2 (6 bases). V lost 2 bases, J lost 3 bases, and 11 bases lay in between. Per germline, CDR1 SGHTA and CDR2 FQGNSA. The CDR3 spans 14 residues. The CDR3 reads CASSLNSGVYEQYF. CDR3 DNA: TGTGCCAGCAGCTTAAATAGCGGAGTCTACGAGCAGTACTTC.

This clone was recorded a few times. V usage is TRBV10-3 and J usage is TRBJ2-7, with 8 bases that match TRBD2. Germline V gives CDR1 ENHRY, CDR2 SYGVKD. This CDR3 has 13 amino acids. Trimming removed 8 bases from V and 5 bases from J; junction bases left unmatched: 8. The chain's CDR3 is CAISQAGEDEQYF. CDR3 coding DNA: TGTGCCATCTCACAAGCGGGAGAGGACGAGCAGTACTTC.

The chain employs TRBV7-9 and TRBJ2-2; D is unclear. Germline lookup yields CDR1 SEHNR and CDR2 FQNEAQ (reference sequence). Trimming took 5 bases from V and 7 from J, leaving 14 bases between them. The CDR3 consists of 14 residues. The DNA of the CDR3 is TGTGCCAGCAGCCTAAAAAGGGCCGGCGGGGAGCTGTTTTTT. Translating gives CASSLKRAGGELFF.

The gene calls are TRBV5-6 and TRBJ1-2; D uncertain. CDR1 is SGHDT and CDR2 is YYEEEE in the germline V gene. Trimming removed 6 bases from V and 8 bases from J, with 23 bases in between. CDR3 length: 15 amino acids. The CDR3 loop is CASTRLPQAREGYTF. As DNA, the CDR3 is TGTGCCAGCACTCGCCTCCCCCAAGCACGCGAAGGCTACACCTTC.

CDR3 in DNA: TGTGCCAGCAGGCCCGGGTCCTCCTACGAGCAGTACTTC. As protein: CASRPGSSYEQYF. The chain is built from TRBV6-5 and TRBJ2-7; unclear D gene. V was trimmed by 6 bases and J by 0 bases, leaving 9 bases between them. This CDR3 region has 13 residues. Per germline, CDR1 MNHEY and CDR2 SVGAGI.

This clone was seen more than once but under ten times. This chain joins TRBV6-6 and TRBJ1-1; D not certain. The CDR3 extends over 14 amino acids. V was shortened by 6 bases and J by 0 bases, with 11 bases between the two germline ends. Germline values: CDR1 MNHNY, CDR2 SVGAGI (reference sequence). CDR3 DNA sequence: TGTGCCAGCAGAAATCCGACGGTGAACACTGAAGCTTTCTTT. This encodes CASRNPTVNTEAFF.

The CDR3 sequence: CASSSGLTGELFF. The CDR3 bases are TGTGCCAGCAGCTCAGGACTAACCGGGGAGCTGTTTTTT. The rearrangement joins TRBV5-4 to TRBJ2-2; D may be TRBD2 (6 bases). Germline CDR1 and CDR2: SGHNT and YYREEE (reference sequence). The V end was cut by 3 bases, the J end by 5 bases, with 8 bases between. The CDR3 contains 13 residues.

V usage is TRBV27 and J usage is TRBJ2-2; D is undetermined. Between the trimmed V and J ends, which lost 2 bases and 4 bases, there was a span of 8 bases. Per the germline V gene, CDR1 is MNHEY and CDR2 is SMNVEV (reference sequence). This CDR3 spans 14 amino acids. In DNA, the CDR3 is TGTGCCAGCAGTTTAACCACACTCACCGGGGAGCTGTTTTTT. Amino acids: CASSLTTLTGELFF.

This clone was detected once. CDR3 DNA: TGTGCCAGCAGCTACGGGACGGTCGTTAGTGGCTACACCTTC. This codes for CASSYGTVVSGYTF. The chain carries TRBV11-2 and TRBJ1-2; D is perhaps TRBD1 (5 bases). Trimming pared 4 bases from V and 7 bases from J, leaving 16 bases between. This CDR3 region has 14 residues. Germline assignment: CDR1 SGHAT and CDR2 FQNNGV.

The J gene is TRBJ1-4, the V gene TRBV7-5; the table's D call of TRBD1 was not tested on the DNA. TRBV7-5 is given as a pseudogene. The CDR3 sequence is 17 residues long. The CDR3 DNA reads as TGTGCCAGAAGCCTCGGATTCCCCCAGGCAACTAATGAAAAACTGTTTTTT. Protein: CARSLGFPQATNEKLFF.

The chain carries TRBV15 and TRBJ1-5, with a possible D match to TRBD1 (6 bases). The CDR3 sequence is 15 residues long. Germline assignment: CDR1 LNHNV and CDR2 YYDKDF (reference sequence). V lost 5 bases and J 6 bases, leaving 17 bases between the germline ends. CDR3 bases: TGTGCCACCAGCTCCTCCAGGGGAGAGGGTCAGCCCCAGCATTTT. Residues: CATSSSRGEGQPQHF. Complete variable domain (other parts from reference TRBV15 and TRBJ1-5): DAMVIQNPRYQVTQFGKPVTLSCSQTLNHNVMYWYQQKSSQAPKLLFHYYDKDFNNEADTPDNFQSRRPNTSFCFLDIRSPGLGDTAMYLCATSSSRGEGQPQHFGDGTRLSIL.

The chain joins TRBV6-5 to TRBJ2-7, with 7 bases that match TRBD2. The V and J ends lost 7 bases and 7 bases, in that order; junction bases with no gene match: 10. The CDR3 contains 13 residues. Germline V CDR1 and CDR2: MNHEY, SVGAGI. The CDR3 sequence is CASKEWLGGEQYF. In nucleotides, the CDR3 is TGTGCCAGCAAGGAGTGGTTGGGGGGGGAGCAGTACTTC.

This clone is a singleton in its sample. The V gene is TRBV27, the J gene TRBJ2-5; D perhaps matches TRBD2 (6 bases). The CDR3 runs to 14 residues. Germline V gene lookup returns CDR1 MNHEY and CDR2 SMNVEV (reference sequence). V lost 6 bases and J 5 bases, leaving 16 bases between the germline ends. The CDR3 sequence is CASSPGVDWETQYF. Here the CDR3 DNA reads TGTGCCAGCAGCCCGGGAGTAGATTGGGAGACCCAGTACTTC.

V is TRBV10-3 and J is TRBJ2-1, with 10 bases matching TRBD2. Germline trimming cut 4 bases from V and 8 bases from J; bases unmatched to any gene: 8. Germline CDR1 and CDR2: ENHRY and SYGVKD. The CDR3 totals 15 residues. This CDR3 reads CAISGASGSSDEQFF. In DNA, the CDR3 is TGTGCCATCAGTGGGGCTAGCGGGAGTTCGGATGAGCAGTTCTTC.

This chain connects TRBV27 to TRBJ2-1, with 12 bases aligning to TRBD2. Trimming at V came to 5 bases and at J to 5 bases, leaving 7 bases not matched to a gene. The CDR3 covers 16 residues. Germline V gene lookup returns CDR1 MNHEY and CDR2 SMNVEV (reference sequence). CDR3 DNA sequence: TGTGCCAGCAGTCAAGCGACTAGCGGGAGACACAATGAGCAGTTCTTC. As protein: CASSQATSGRHNEQFF.

This clone was observed a handful of times. The DNA is omitted, as the CDR3 cannot be located on it reliably, and the CDR3 follows TCRdb's listing. The chain couples TRBV1 to TRBJ1-5; the table assigns TRBD1, which was not confirmed against the DNA. TRBV1 constitutes a pseudogene. The CDR3 spans 20 amino acids, including both terminal residues. CDR3 residues: CTSSHFGQGSPPLPYQPQHF.

The chain uses TRBV6-1 and TRBJ2-7, with 9 bases identical to TRBD1. CDR1 and CDR2 from the germline V gene are MNHNS and SASEGT. CDR3 length equals 14 residues. V shed 7 bases and J 3 bases; nucleotides not matched to a gene: 7. The chain's CDR3 is CASKNRDRVYEQYF. The DNA for the CDR3 is TGTGCCAGCAAGAATAGGGACAGGGTCTACGAGCAGTACTTC.

The rearrangement joins TRBV7-2 to TRBJ1-3; D might be TRBD1 (6 bases). Trimming left V 5 bases short and J 2 bases short, with 13 bases between. The germline gives CDR1 SGHTA, CDR2 FQGNSA. The CDR3 length is 15 residues. The CDR3 nucleotides are TGTGCCAGCAGCGCCGCAGGGGCTGCTGGAAACACCATATATTTT. Translated: CASSAAGAAGNTIYF.

The rearrangement uses TRBV27 and TRBJ1-2; 8 bases agree with TRBD1. The CDR3 has 14 amino acids. Per the germline V gene, CDR1 is MNHEY and CDR2 is SMNVEV (reference sequence). V was pared by 6 bases and J by 6 bases, with 9 bases of the junction left unmatched. The CDR3 is CASRGQGGLNGYTF. The CDR3 DNA reads as TGTGCCAGCAGAGGACAGGGTGGCCTCAATGGCTACACCTTC.